The 22 T cell receptor beta chains given below trace back to one sample, sequenced in a study of CD8 T cells in ankylosing spondylitis. TCRdb reanalysed the 5' RACE reads using MiXCR and keeps one entry per CDR3 protein. There are about 310,000 distinct CDR3 sequences in the sample; roughly 20% occur only once, and 3.5% lies in the top ten. The source material was blood, either unsorted or a sorted T cell fraction (not recorded which). The receptors come from a female donor with ankylosing spondylitis or in good health (not recorded which).

This clonotype appeared a few times. The V call is TRBV6-1, the J call TRBJ1-5; D not resolved. Per the germline V gene, CDR1 is MNHNS and CDR2 is SASEGT. The CDR3 spans 14 residues. V lost 8 bases and J 5 bases, leaving 16 bases between the germline ends. CDR3 in amino acids: CASRSKSVDQPQHF. DNA of the CDR3: TGTGCCAGCCGCAGTAAGTCTGTGGATCAGCCCCAGCATTTT.

This clonotype was recorded a few times. The chain uses TRBV5-1 and TRBJ2-7; TRBD1 matches at 8 bases. V lost 3 bases and J lost 5; bases outside the gene matches: 7. CDR1 and CDR2 (germline): SGHRS, YFSETQ. The CDR3 sequence is 14 residues long. DNA of the CDR3: TGCGCCAGCAGCTCCGGACAGGGAGGCGACGAGCAGTACTTC. Translated, it gives CASSSGQGGDEQYF.

This rearrangement joins TRBV5-6 to TRBJ2-7; tentatively, D is TRBD1 (6 bases). V lost 3 bases to trimming and J lost 7 bases, with 11 bases between them. The CDR3 has 12 amino acids. Germline CDR1 and CDR2: SGHDT and YYEEEE. As DNA, the CDR3 is TGTGCCAGCAGCTACAGGGTGGAGGAGCAGTACTTC. Translated, it gives CASSYRVEEQYF.

This chain links TRBV27 with TRBJ2-7; 7 bases agree with TRBD1. J lost 1 base, V lost 5 bases, and 8 bases had no gene match. The CDR3 has 15 amino acids. The germline gives CDR1 MNHEY, CDR2 SMNVEV (reference sequence). The CDR3 DNA reads as TGTGCCAGCAGTCCCTACAGGGGCCGGTCCTACGAGCAGTACTTC. It translates to CASSPYRGRSYEQYF.

J is TRBJ2-1 and V is TRBV2; 11 nucleotides agree with TRBD2. Trimming at V came to 6 bases and at J to 9 bases, leaving 4 bases not matched to a gene. Germline CDR1 SNHLY, CDR2 FYNNEI. The CDR3 consists of 13 residues. The CDR3 loop reads CASRGSGRGEQFF. CDR3 DNA sequence: TGTGCCAGCAGGGGTAGCGGGAGGGGTGAGCAGTTCTTC.

V gene TRBV5-1 combines with J gene TRBJ2-7; the match to TRBD2 covers 10 bases. The CDR3 contains 15 residues. With V trimmed by 5 bases and J by 4 bases, 9 bases remained unmatched. Per germline, CDR1 SGHRS and CDR2 YFSETQ. CDR3 residues: CASRPPGTSVYEQYF. DNA of the CDR3: TGCGCCAGCAGACCCCCCGGGACTAGCGTTTACGAGCAGTACTTC.

This clonotype was found many times. The genes are TRBV6-2 or TRBV6-3 and TRBJ1-1, with 7 nucleotides matching TRBD1. V gave up 8 bases and J gave up 11 bases; unmatched junction bases: 8. The CDR3 is made up of 11 amino acids. Per the germline V gene, CDR1 is MNHEY and CDR2 is SVGEGT. The CDR3 reads CASGDRALAFF. The CDR3 DNA reads TGTGCCAGCGGCGACAGGGCGTTGGCTTTCTTT.

The chain is built from TRBV7-9 and TRBJ2-5; D is undetermined. CDR1 is SEHNR, CDR2 FQNEAQ, per germline (reference sequence). V lost 1 base and J lost 2, with 11 bases in between. The CDR3 spans 15 residues. In DNA form, the CDR3 reads TGTGCCAGCAGCTTAGACGCGGTGAATCAAGAGACCCAGTACTTC. Encoded protein: CASSLDAVNQETQYF.

The V gene is TRBV9, the J gene TRBJ2-1; possible D gene TRBD1, 5 bases. Deletions cut 0 bases from V and 2 bases from J, with 12 bases between. The CDR3 runs 16 residues. Germline CDR1 is SGDLS and CDR2 is YYNGEE. Written as DNA, the CDR3 is TGTGCCAGCAGCGTAGGTGACAGACCCCCCTACAATGAGCAGTTCTTC. Encoded protein: CASSVGDRPPYNEQFF.

CDR3 coding DNA: TGCGCCAGCAGCCGGGGGACTAGCGACATAGGGGGCCAGTACTTC. Protein sequence: CASSRGTSDIGGQYF. This sequence joins TRBV4-3 and TRBJ2-5; 10 bases line up with TRBD2. With V trimmed by 4 bases and J by 10 bases, 12 bases remained unmatched. This CDR3 is built from 15 residues. Germline V gene sequence: CDR1 LGHNA, CDR2 YSLEER.

The J gene is TRBJ2-1, the V gene TRBV20-1; TRBD2 might be the D (5 bases). V was pared by 7 bases and J by 10 bases, with 14 bases between. The CDR3 consists of 11 residues. Germline CDR1 DFQATT, CDR2 SNEGSKA (reference sequence). In nucleotides, the CDR3 is TGCAGTGTGGTTTTCCGGGAAGAGCAGTTCTTC. Protein product: CSVVFREEQFF.

This clonotype was seen at least ten times. This sequence joins TRBV12-3 or TRBV12-4 and TRBJ2-2, with a tentative D call TRBD2 (6 bases). This CDR3 comprises 13 residues. V gave up 4 bases and J gave up 4 bases, with 7 bases separating them. CDR3 sequence: CASSWRGTGELFF. CDR3 DNA sequence: TGTGCCAGCAGTTGGAGGGGCACCGGGGAGCTGTTTTTT.

The chain employs TRBV20-1 and TRBJ2-5; no clear D. CDR1 is DFQATT and CDR2 is SNEGSKA in the germline V gene (reference sequence). The CDR3 has 13 amino acids. V lost 6 bases and J lost 5, with 16 bases in between. The CDR3 loop reads CSAPWVARETQYF. The DNA for the CDR3 is TGCAGTGCCCCGTGGGTCGCCAGGGAGACCCAGTACTTC.

The chain couples TRBV6-5 to TRBJ2-2, with D perhaps matching TRBD1 (7 bases). Germline assignment: CDR1 MNHEY and CDR2 SVGAGI. V lost 4 bases and J 1 base, leaving 10 bases between the germline ends. The CDR3 is made up of 15 amino acids. The CDR3 sequence is CASSLQGGNTGELFF. CDR3 DNA sequence: TGTGCCAGCAGTTTGCAGGGGGGGAACACCGGGGAGCTGTTTTTT.

The table lists this clonotype with many counts. J is TRBJ2-7 and V is TRBV20-1; D perhaps matches TRBD1 (6 bases). Trimming took off 5 bases at V and 6 bases at J, with 17 bases between the two ends. CDR1 DFQATT and CDR2 SNEGSKA come from the germline V gene (reference sequence). This CDR3 is 13 amino acids long. The DNA of the CDR3 is TGCAGTGCTGTCAGGGGTCCGTACTCCGAGCAGTACTTC. It specifies CSAVRGPYSEQYF.

The chain couples TRBV7-9 to TRBJ2-2; 9 bases match TRBD1. Germline lookup yields CDR1 SEHNR and CDR2 FQNEAQ (reference sequence). The CDR3 covers 14 residues. J gave up 4 bases and V 5 bases, and 2 bases lay outside the gene matches. CDR3 sequence: CASSRTGATGELFF. As DNA, the CDR3 is TGTGCCAGCAGCCGGACAGGGGCCACCGGGGAGCTGTTTTTT.

This clonotype showed up many times. V usage is TRBV12-3 or TRBV12-4 and J usage is TRBJ2-5; 11 positions agree with TRBD1. With V trimmed by 5 bases and J by 5 bases, 7 bases remained unmatched. This CDR3 is 15 amino acids long. CDR3 loop: CASSPVGTGGETQYF. The CDR3 nucleotides read TGTGCCAGCAGTCCCGTCGGGACAGGGGGGGAGACCCAGTACTTC.

V and J are TRBV25-1 and TRBJ1-1; D remains ambiguous. CDR3 length: 14 residues. Trimming cost V 1 base and J 5 bases, with 11 bases left between them. CDR1 MGHDK and CDR2 SYGVNS come from the germline V gene. CDR3 DNA sequence: TGTGCCAGCAGTGAATTAGGAAGTCGGACTGAAGCTTTCTTT. As protein: CASSELGSRTEAFF.

This clonotype was seen only a few times. This rearrangement joins TRBV6-1 to TRBJ2-1, with TRBD1 matching 7 bases. CDR3 length: 14 residues. Germline CDR1 is MNHNS and CDR2 is SASEGT. Unmatched junction bases numbered 5, after V lost 5 bases and J lost 4 bases. The CDR3 DNA follows: TGTGCCAGCAGTCGCGGACAGGATTACAATGAGCAGTTCTTC. This sequence encodes CASSRGQDYNEQFF.

The rearrangement uses TRBV20-1 and TRBJ2-1, with D perhaps matching TRBD1 (6 bases). This CDR3 is built from 15 residues. The V gene lost 0 bases and the J gene lost 9 bases, with 18 bases spanning the gap. Per the germline V gene, CDR1 is DFQATT and CDR2 is SNEGSKA (reference sequence). In nucleotides, the CDR3 is TGCAGTGCTAGAGATTTCAGGGGCGGTTCGGGTGAGCAGTTCTTC. Translating it yields CSARDFRGGSGEQFF.

The chain uses TRBV6-2 or TRBV6-3 and TRBJ1-3; D gene ambiguous. V dropped 6 bases and J dropped 3 bases, with 18 bases sitting between them. This CDR3 has 16 residues. The germline V gene encodes CDR1 MNHEY and CDR2 SVGEGT. CDR3 in amino acids: CASRAGEIGFGNTIYF. CDR3 coding DNA: TGTGCCAGCAGAGCGGGAGAAATCGGCTTTGGAAACACCATATATTTT.

J is TRBJ2-2 and V is TRBV10-3; 8 bases agree with TRBD2. The junction had 2 bases not matched to a gene; V was cut back by 2 bases and J by 3 bases. CDR1 ENHRY and CDR2 SYGVKD come from the germline V gene. The CDR3 sequence is 15 residues long. The chain's CDR3 is CAISEAGGDTGELFF. In DNA, the CDR3 is TGTGCCATCAGTGAGGCGGGAGGCGACACCGGGGAGCTGTTTTTT.